A single T cell receptor (beta chain) is shown here with its context. Its specificity is unknown. Trimming stripped 3 bases from V and 7 bases from J, with 13 bases between. Germline CDR1 reads SNHLY; CDR2 reads FYNNEI. CDR3 size: 14 residues. The source of the sample is a study of shared clonotypes between healthy human individuals. Study-level background: Plates per donor: three CD4 naive, three CD4 memory, two CD8 naive, one CD8 memory. Points from the study as a whole: Generation probability values for non-shared clonotypes were lower than those for clonotypes shared by all four donors. Naive CD4 clonotypes were shared across several donors at roughly 5%.

Per the original data handling: In the immunoSEQ data, sequences were junction-only and lacked quality scores, so filtering differed. Assay: immunoSEQ multiplex PCR; the TCRdb copy retains only in-frame clones and omits some. V, J and clone size are taken as reported in that table, and D and trimming were inferred from the DNA itself. This sample carries approximately 1.4 million clones, under 99% of them seen once, and the ten largest clones take about 0.45%. The TCR was taken from a man aged 25-45 years in good health. The sample taken for sequencing was naive CD4+ T cells sorted from blood. Subset: CD45RA+ positively selected. The chain links TRBV2 to TRBJ1-5, with D possibly matching TRBD1 (5 bases). CDR3 protein: CASSEFQGLQPQHF. The CDR3 DNA is TGTGCCAGCAGTGAGTTCCAGGGCCTCCAGCCCCAGCATTTT.